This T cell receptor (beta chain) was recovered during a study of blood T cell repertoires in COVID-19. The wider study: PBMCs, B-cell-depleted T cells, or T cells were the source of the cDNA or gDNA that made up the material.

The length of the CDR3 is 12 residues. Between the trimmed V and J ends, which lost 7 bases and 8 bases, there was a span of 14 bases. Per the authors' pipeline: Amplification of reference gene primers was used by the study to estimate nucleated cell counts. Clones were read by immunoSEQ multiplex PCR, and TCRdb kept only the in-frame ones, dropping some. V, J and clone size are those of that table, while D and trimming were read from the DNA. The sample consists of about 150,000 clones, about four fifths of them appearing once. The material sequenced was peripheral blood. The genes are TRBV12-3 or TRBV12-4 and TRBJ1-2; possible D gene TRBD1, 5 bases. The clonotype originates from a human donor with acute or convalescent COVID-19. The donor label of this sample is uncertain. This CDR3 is CASTYGQGGYTF. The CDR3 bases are TGTGCCAGCACCTACGGGCAGGGAGGCTACACCTTC.